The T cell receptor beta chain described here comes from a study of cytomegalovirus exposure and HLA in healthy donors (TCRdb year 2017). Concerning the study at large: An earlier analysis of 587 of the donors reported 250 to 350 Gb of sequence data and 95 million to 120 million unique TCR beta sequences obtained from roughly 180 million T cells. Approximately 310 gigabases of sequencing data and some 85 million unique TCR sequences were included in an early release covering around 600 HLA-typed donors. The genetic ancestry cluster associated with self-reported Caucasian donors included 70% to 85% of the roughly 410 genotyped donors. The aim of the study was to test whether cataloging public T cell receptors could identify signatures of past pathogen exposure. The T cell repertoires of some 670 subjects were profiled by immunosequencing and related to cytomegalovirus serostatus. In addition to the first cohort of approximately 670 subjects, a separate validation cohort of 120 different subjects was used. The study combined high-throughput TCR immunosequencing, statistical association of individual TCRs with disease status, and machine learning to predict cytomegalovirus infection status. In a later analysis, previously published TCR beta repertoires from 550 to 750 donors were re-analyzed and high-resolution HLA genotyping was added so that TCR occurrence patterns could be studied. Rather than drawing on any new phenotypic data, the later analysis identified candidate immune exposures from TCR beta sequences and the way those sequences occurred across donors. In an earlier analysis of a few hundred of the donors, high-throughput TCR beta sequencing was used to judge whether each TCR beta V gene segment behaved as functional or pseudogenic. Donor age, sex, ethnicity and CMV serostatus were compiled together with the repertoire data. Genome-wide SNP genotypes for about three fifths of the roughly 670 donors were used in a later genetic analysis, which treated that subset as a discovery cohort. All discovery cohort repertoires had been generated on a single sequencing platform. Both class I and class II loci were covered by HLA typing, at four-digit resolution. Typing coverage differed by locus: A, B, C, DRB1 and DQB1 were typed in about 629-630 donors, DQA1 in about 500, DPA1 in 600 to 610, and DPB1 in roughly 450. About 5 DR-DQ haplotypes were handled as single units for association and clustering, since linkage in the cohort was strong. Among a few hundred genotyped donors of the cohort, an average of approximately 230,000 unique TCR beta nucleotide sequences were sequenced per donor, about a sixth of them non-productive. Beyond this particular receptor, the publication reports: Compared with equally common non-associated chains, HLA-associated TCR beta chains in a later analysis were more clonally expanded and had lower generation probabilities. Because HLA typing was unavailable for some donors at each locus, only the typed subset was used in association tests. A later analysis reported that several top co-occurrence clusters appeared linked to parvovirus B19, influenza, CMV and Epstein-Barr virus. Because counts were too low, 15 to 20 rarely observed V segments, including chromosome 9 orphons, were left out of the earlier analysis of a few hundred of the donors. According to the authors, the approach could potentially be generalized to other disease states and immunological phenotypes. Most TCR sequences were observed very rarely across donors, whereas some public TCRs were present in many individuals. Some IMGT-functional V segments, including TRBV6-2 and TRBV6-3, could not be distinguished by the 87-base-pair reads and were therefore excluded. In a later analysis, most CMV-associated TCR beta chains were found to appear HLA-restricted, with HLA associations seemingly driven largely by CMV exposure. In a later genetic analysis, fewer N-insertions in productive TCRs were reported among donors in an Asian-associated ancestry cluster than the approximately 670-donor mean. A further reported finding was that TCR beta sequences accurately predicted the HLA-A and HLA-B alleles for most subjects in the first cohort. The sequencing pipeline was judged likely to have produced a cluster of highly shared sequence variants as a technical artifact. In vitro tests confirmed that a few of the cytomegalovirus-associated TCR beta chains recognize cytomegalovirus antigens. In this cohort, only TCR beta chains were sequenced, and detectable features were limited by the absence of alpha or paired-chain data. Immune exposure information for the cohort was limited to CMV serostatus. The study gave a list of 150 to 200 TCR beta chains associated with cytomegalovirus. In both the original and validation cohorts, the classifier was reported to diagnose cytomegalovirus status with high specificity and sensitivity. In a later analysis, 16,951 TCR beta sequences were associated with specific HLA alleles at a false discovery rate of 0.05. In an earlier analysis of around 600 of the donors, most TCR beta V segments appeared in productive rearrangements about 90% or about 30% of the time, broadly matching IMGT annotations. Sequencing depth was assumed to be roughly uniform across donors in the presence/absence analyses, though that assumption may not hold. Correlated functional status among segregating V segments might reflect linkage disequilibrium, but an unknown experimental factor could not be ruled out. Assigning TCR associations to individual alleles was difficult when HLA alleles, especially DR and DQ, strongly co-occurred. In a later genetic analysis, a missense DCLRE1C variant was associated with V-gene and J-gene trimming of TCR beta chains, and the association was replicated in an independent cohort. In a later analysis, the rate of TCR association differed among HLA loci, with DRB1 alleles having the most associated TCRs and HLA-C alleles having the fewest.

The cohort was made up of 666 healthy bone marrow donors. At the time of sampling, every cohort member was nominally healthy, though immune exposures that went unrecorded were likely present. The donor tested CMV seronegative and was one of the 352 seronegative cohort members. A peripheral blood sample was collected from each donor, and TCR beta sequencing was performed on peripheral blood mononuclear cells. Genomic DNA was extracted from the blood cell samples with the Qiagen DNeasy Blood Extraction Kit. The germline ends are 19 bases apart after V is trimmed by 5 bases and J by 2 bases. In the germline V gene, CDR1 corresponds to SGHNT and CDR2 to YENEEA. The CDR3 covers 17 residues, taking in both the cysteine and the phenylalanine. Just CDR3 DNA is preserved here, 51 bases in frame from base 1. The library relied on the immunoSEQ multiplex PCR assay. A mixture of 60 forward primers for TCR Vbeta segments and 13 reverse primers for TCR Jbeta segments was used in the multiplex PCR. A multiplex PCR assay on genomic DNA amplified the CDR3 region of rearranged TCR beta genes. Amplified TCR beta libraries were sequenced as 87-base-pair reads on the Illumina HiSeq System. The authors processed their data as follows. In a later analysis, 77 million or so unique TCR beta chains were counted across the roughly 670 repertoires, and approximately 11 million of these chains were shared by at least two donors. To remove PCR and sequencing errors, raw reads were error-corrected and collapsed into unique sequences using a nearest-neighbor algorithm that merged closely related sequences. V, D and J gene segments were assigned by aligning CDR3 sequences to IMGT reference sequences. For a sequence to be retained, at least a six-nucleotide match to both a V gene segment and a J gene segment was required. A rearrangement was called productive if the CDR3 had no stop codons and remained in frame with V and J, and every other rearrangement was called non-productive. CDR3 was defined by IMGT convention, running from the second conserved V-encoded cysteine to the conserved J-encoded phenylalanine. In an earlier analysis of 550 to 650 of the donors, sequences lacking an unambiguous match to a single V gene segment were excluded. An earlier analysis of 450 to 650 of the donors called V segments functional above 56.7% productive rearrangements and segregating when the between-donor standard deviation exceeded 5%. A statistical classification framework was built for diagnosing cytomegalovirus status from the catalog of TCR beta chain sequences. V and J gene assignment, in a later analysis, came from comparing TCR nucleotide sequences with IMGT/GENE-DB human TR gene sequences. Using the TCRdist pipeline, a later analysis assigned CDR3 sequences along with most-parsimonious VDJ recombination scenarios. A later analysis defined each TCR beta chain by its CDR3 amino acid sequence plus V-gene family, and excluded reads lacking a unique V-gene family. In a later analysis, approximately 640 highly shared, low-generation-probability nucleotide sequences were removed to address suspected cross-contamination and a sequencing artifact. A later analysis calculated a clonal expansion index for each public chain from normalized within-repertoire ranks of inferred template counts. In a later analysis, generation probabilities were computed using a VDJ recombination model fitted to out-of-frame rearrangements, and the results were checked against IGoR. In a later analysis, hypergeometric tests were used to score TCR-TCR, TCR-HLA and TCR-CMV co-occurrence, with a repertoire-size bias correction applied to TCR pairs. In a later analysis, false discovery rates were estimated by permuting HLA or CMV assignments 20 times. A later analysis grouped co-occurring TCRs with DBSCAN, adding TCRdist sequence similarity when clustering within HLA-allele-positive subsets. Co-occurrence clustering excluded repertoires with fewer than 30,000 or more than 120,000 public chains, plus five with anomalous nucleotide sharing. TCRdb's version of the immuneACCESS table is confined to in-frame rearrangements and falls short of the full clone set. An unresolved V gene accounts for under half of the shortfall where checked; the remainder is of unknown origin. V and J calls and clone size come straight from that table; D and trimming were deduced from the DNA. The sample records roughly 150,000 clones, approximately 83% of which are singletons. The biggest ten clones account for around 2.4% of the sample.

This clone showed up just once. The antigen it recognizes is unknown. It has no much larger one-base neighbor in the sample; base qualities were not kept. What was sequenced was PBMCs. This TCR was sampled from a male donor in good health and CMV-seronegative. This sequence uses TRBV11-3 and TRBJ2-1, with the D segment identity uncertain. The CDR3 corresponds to CASSRYPPRSPYNEQFF. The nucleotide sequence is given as TGTGCCAGCAGCCGCTACCCGCCAAGATCCCCCTACAATGAGCAGTTCTTC.